The clone carrying this T cell receptor beta chain showed up many times. Germline loops: CDR1 LNHNV, CDR2 YYDKDF (reference sequence). V lost 2 bases and J lost 1, with 8 bases in between. The CDR3 contains 14 residues. In TCRdb, the 5' RACE reads were re-called with MiXCR into one record per CDR3 protein. This table has about 13,000 distinct CDR3 sequences, nearly 5% appearing once. The data were obtained in a study of T cells after yellow fever vaccination. Study as a whole: Memory subsets EM, EMRA, CM and Tscm were separated by sorting based on CD3, CD45RA, CCR7 and CD95. Notes on the study in general: Sorted memory subsets showed almost no vaccine-responding clonotypes on day 0.

The chain carries TRBV15 and TRBJ1-2; D remains ambiguous. This TCR was recovered from a man between 25 and 39 years old who received the YFV17D yellow fever vaccine. Source: PBMCs, either bulk or a sorted T-cell subset (CD4+, CD8+, memory, or dextramer-sorted; not recorded which), taken 45 days after the yellow fever booster vaccination. The CDR3 DNA is TGTGCCACCAGCAGAACGCCAGATAACTATGGCTACACCTTC. Translated, it gives CATSRTPDNYGYTF.